This paragraph reports one T cell receptor (beta chain). What it binds is unknown. Germline CDR1 reads SGHRS; CDR2 reads YFSETQ. The V and J ends lost 4 bases and 2 bases respectively, with 11 bases between them. CDR3 size: 14 residues. The data were obtained in a study of cytomegalovirus exposure and HLA in healthy donors. The wider study: Membership in the Caucasian-associated ancestry cluster was found for 81% of 300 to 400 genotyped donors.

Study-wide findings and caveats: Listed as cytomegalovirus-associated were around 160 TCR beta chains. The study found most TCR sequences rare, yet found some public TCRs in many donors.

The PCR employed 60 Vbeta primers together with 13 Jbeta primers. Using immunoSEQ multiplex PCR, the repertoire was profiled, and TCRdb retains in-frame clones only, with some absent. This sample has approximately 210,000 clones; roughly 77% occur once, and the top ten carry around 1.4%. The sample comprised PBMCs. V is TRBV5-1 and J is TRBJ2-3, with D tentatively TRBD2 (5 bases). This clonotype was sampled from a woman in her forties or fifties in good health and CMV-seronegative. The CDR3 reads CASSAEGDTDTQYF. In DNA form, the CDR3 reads TGCGCCAGCAGCGCTGAGGGCGACACAGATACGCAGTATTTT.